This TCR beta chain was sequenced in a study of CD8+ T cells in alopecia areata. Extracted RNA was reverse transcribed into cDNA, the sequencing template. Clones were sequenced by immunoSEQ multiplex PCR, and TCRdb holds only the in-frame ones, with some missing. Among 150,000 to 200,000 clones listed, 67% were seen once. Researchers gathered lesional scalp punch biopsies and peripheral blood from patients with alopecia areata. The specimen was CD8+ T cells sorted from blood, collected at week 0. This sequence was found in a human donor with alopecia areata.

The CDR3 DNA follows: TGTGCCAGCAGTTTATTGGGGTCTCCCTACGAGCAGTACTTC. This sequence encodes CASSLLGSPYEQYF. This sequence joins TRBV27 and TRBJ2-7; D not resolved. The CDR3 sequence is 14 residues long. In germline, CDR1 is MNHEY, CDR2 SMNVEV (reference sequence). Trimming removed 1 base from V and 2 bases from J, with 9 bases in between.